Listed here are 9 T cell receptor beta chains from one sample, sequenced in a study of blood T cell repertoires in COVID-19. TCRdb's table, derived via immunoSEQ multiplex PCR, lists solely in-frame clones and lacks some. The sample has under 450,000 clones, 81% seen once. Sequencing input: peripheral blood. The receptors shown here come from a human donor with acute or convalescent COVID-19. The donor label of this sample is uncertain.

CDR3: CASSLGSGGAYNEQFF. The CDR3 bases are TGTGCCAGCAGCTTAGGTAGCGGGGGGGCCTACAATGAGCAGTTCTTC. The chain is built from TRBV7-2 and TRBJ2-1; 11 bases are shared with TRBD2. Germline V gene sequence: CDR1 SGHTA, CDR2 FQGNSA. Trimming removed 1 base from V and 2 bases from J; junction bases left unmatched: 1. This CDR3 is built from 16 residues.

This clone was seen only a few times. The J gene is TRBJ2-2, the V gene TRBV11-2; D uncertain. The V end lost 5 bases, the J end lost 0 bases, and 10 bases lay between the germline ends. Per germline, CDR1 SGHAT and CDR2 FQNNGV. The CDR3 totals 15 residues. The CDR3 coding sequence is TGTGCCAGCAGCCTATACAGTTCGAACACCGGGGAGCTGTTTTTT. Its translation: CASSLYSSNTGELFF.

The CDR3 spells CASAGDRETQGYTF. The CDR3 nucleotides read TGTGCCAGCGCTGGGGACAGGGAAACGCAGGGCTACACCTTC. The chain couples TRBV21-1 to TRBJ1-2; TRBD1 was called by the table and not checked on the DNA. TRBV21-1 corresponds to a pseudogene. This CDR3 contains 14 residues.

The chain uses TRBV6-1 and TRBJ1-2, with a possible D match to TRBD1 (6 bases). V lost 3 bases and J lost 3, with 11 bases in between. CDR1 and CDR2 (germline): MNHNS, SASEGT. This CDR3 spans 14 amino acids. The CDR3 sequence is CASSDRTEDYGYTF. CDR3 nucleotides: TGTGCCAGCAGTGATAGGACAGAGGACTATGGCTACACCTTC.

The chain has TRBV7-2 and TRBJ2-7, with D perhaps matching TRBD2 (7 bases). This CDR3 comprises 14 residues. The germline V gene encodes CDR1 SGHTA and CDR2 FQGNSA. V gave up 1 base and J gave up 5 bases, with 12 bases separating them. The CDR3 coding sequence is TGTGCCAGCAGCTTAGGCGGGGGCACCCACGAGCAGTACTTC. The encoded protein is CASSLGGGTHEQYF.

J is TRBJ1-1 and V is TRBV18; no reliable D call. With 1 base removed from V and 6 bases from J, the gap between germline ends came to 9 bases. CDR1 KGHSH and CDR2 LQKENI come from the germline V gene. CDR3 size: 13 residues. The CDR3 DNA reads TGTGCCAGCTCACCACTAGCTGCGTCTGAAGCTTTCTTT. It specifies CASSPLAASEAFF.

This chain joins TRBV27 and TRBJ1-5; D is ambiguous. The CDR3 spans 16 residues. Trimming pared 6 bases from V and 3 bases from J, leaving 18 bases between. Looked up from germline, CDR1 is MNHEY and CDR2 is SMNVEV (reference sequence). CDR3 sequence reads: CASSQTGWRDNQPQHF. The CDR3, as DNA: TGTGCCAGCAGCCAGACGGGGTGGAGGGACAATCAGCCCCAGCATTTT.

The rearrangement uses TRBV7-9 and TRBJ1-4, with 7 bases fitting TRBD1. This CDR3 has 15 amino acids. Germline V gene data show CDR1 as SEHNR and CDR2 as FQNEAQ (reference sequence). J lost 7 bases, V lost 5 bases, and 10 bases had no gene match. As DNA, the CDR3 is TGTGCCAGCAGCCGGACCGGCAGGGGGGTTGAAAAACTGTTTTTT. Its translation: CASSRTGRGVEKLFF.

This chain connects TRBV27 to TRBJ1-6; 7 bases fit TRBD1. Germline V gene data show CDR1 as MNHEY and CDR2 as SMNVEV (reference sequence). V was pared by 4 bases and J by 10 bases, with 7 bases of the junction left unmatched. CDR3 length: 14 amino acids. In nucleotides, the CDR3 is TGTGCCAGCAGTTACGACAGGGTGAGGTCACCCCTCCACTTT. As protein: CASSYDRVRSPLHF.